This TCR beta chain was documented in a study of Graves' ophthalmopathy and Graves' hyperthyroidism. Study-wide context: Peripheral blood was gathered at the point of initial diagnosis, before any treatment started. Study outcomes and limitations: Blood samples also showed most expanded thyroid clonotypes exceeding 0.001 frequency.

On this clonotype itself: The antigen is unknown.

Other autoimmune disease, uncontrolled infection, pregnancy and lactation led to exclusion. Fresh peripheral blood, over 9.5 ml, was the PBMC source. For repertoire sequencing, the TCR beta CDR3 regions were amplified from RNA transcripts. The first-round RT-PCR employed HTBI primers together with the Qiagen OneStep RT-PCR kit. A multiplex PCR was then performed as the second round. Each CDR3 protein is one row after TCRdb ran MiXCR on the multiplex PCR reads. The sample includes roughly 51,000 distinct CDR3 sequences, under 55% seen only once; the top ten take roughly 21%. The germline V gene has CDR1 LNHDA and CDR2 SQIVND (reference sequence). V was pared by 4 bases and J by 4 bases, with 13 bases between. This CDR3 has 15 residues.

Input material: peripheral blood. The clonotype originates from an adult man with Graves' ophthalmopathy. The chain combines TRBV19 with TRBJ2-2; no definite D call. The CDR3, as DNA: TGTGCCAGTAGTACTCGACCCCCAGGCACCGGGGAGCTGTTTTTT. It specifies CASSTRPPGTGELFF.